The subject of this entry is one T cell receptor (beta chain). The source of the sample is a study of early stage breast cancer tumors. Germline lookup yields CDR1 SGHAT and CDR2 FQNNGV. This CDR3 contains 15 residues. V was clipped by 3 bases and J by 0 bases, with 8 bases between them. Produced via immunoSEQ multiplex PCR; TCRdb's table is partial and in-frame only. The data contain more than 65,000 clones, around 80% of them seen just once; the ten biggest clones take up over 3.5%. This receptor was identified in a person aged 40 to 49 with breast cancer. The chain combines TRBV11-2 with TRBJ2-2, with D perhaps TRBD1 (5 bases). The sample consisted of blood. The CDR3 reads CASSLGRTNTGELFF. The CDR3 DNA follows: TGTGCCAGCAGCTTGGGGCGGACGAACACCGGGGAGCTGTTTTTT.